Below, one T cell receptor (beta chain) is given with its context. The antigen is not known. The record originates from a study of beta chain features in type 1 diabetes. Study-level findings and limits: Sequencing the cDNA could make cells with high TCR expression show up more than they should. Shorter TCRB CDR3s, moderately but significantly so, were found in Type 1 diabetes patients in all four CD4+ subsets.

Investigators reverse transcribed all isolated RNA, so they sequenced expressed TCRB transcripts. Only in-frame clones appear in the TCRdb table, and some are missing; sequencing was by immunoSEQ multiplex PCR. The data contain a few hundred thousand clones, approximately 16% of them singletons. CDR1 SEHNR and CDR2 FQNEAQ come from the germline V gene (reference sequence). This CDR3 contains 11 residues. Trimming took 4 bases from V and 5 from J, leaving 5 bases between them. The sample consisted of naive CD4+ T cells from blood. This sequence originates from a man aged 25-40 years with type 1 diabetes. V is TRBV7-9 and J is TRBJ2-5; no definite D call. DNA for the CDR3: TGTGCCAGCAGCTCCCACGAGACCCAGTACTTC. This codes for CASSSHETQYF.